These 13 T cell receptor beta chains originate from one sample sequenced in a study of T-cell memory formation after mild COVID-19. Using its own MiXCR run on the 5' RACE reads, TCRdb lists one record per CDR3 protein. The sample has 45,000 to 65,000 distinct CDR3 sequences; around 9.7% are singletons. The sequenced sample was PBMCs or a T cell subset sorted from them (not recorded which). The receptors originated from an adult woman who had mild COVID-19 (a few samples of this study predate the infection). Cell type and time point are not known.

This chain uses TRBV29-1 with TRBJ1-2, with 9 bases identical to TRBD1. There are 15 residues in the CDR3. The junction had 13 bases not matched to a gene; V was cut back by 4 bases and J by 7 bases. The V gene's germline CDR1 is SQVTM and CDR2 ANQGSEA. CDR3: CSVGDRQGENGGYTF. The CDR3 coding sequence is TGCAGCGTTGGGGATAGACAGGGGGAAAACGGTGGCTACACCTTC.

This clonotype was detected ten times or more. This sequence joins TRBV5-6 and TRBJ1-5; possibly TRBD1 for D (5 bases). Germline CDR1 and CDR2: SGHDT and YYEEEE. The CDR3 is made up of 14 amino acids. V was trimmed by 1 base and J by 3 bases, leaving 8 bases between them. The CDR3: CASSLQGINQPQHF. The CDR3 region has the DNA TGTGCCAGCAGCTTGCAGGGTATCAATCAGCCCCAGCATTTT.

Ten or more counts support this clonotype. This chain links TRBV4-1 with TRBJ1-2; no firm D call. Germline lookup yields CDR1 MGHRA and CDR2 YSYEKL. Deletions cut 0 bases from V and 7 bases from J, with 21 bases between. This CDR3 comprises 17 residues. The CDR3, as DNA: TGCGCCAGCAGCCAAGACCTTTCGCCTGCCAGTTGGGGTGGCTACACCTTC. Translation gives CASSQDLSPASWGGYTF.

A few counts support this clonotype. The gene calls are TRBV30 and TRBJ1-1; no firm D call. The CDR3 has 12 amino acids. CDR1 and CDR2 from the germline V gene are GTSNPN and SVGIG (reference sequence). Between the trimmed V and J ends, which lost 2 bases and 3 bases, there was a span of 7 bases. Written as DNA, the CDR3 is TGTGCCTGGAGTTGGGCGTACACTGAAGCTTTCTTT. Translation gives CAWSWAYTEAFF.

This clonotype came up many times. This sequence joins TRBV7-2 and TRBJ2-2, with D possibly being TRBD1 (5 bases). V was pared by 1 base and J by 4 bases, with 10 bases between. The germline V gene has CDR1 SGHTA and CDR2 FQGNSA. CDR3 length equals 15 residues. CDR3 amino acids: CASSLDRLRTGELFF. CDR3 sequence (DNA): TGTGCCAGCAGCTTAGACAGGTTACGCACCGGGGAGCTGTTTTTT.

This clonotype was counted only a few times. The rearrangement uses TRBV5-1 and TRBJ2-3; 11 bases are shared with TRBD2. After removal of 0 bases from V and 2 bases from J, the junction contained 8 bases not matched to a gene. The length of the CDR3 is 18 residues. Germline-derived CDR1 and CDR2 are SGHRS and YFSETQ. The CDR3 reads CASSLGLLAGDFTDTQYF. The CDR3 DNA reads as TGCGCCAGCAGCTTGGGGCTACTAGCGGGGGACTTCACAGATACGCAGTATTTT.

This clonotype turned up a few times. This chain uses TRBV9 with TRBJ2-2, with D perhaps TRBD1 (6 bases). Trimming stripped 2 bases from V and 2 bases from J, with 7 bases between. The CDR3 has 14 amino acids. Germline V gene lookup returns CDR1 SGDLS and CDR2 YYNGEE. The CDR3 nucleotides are TGTGCCAGCAGCGTGGACAGTAACACCGGGGAGCTGTTTTTT. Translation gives CASSVDSNTGELFF.

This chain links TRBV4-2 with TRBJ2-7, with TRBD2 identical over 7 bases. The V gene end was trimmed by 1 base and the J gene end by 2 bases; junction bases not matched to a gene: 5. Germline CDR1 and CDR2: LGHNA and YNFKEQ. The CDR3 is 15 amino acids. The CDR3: CASSQVGAGAYEQYF. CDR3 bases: TGTGCCAGCAGCCAAGTCGGGGCGGGGGCCTACGAGCAGTACTTC.

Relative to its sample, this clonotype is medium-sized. This CDR3 is CASSLDKGTNTGELFF. As DNA, the CDR3 is TGTGCCAGCAGCTTGGATAAGGGGACCAACACCGGGGAGCTGTTTTTT. This chain links TRBV5-6 with TRBJ2-2, with D possibly called TRBD1 or TRBD2 (5 bases each). The germline gives CDR1 SGHDT, CDR2 YYEEEE. Between the trimmed V and J ends, which lost 0 bases and 2 bases, there was a span of 11 bases. The CDR3 has 16 amino acids. The variable domain in full, with the rest retrieved from reference TRBV5-6 and TRBJ2-2, is DAGVTQSPTHLIKTRGQQVTLRCSPKSGHDTVSWYQQALGQGPQFIFQYYEEEERQRGNFPDRFSGHQFPNYSSELNVNALLLGDSALYLCASSLDKGTNTGELFFGEGSRLTVL.

The CDR3 DNA is TGCGCCAGCAGCCCAGGGTCAAGCATCGCGGCGTGTGCTTTCTTT. It encodes CASSPGSSIAACAFF. V gene TRBV4-3 combines with J gene TRBJ1-1; possible D gene TRBD1, 5 bases. This CDR3 region has 15 residues. Germline V gene lookup returns CDR1 LGHNA and CDR2 YSLEER. V lost 4 bases, J lost 11 bases, and 23 bases lay in between.

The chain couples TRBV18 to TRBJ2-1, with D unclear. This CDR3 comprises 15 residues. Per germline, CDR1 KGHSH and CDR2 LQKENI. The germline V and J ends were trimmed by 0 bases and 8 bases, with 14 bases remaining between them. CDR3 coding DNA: TGTGCCAGCTCACCACCAATGCGGAAATACGATGAGCAGTTCTTC. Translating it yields CASSPPMRKYDEQFF.

The CDR3 reads CASSAGTLYEQYF. The CDR3 region has the DNA TGTGCCAGCAGCGCCGGGACCCTATACGAGCAGTACTTC. The V and J genes are TRBV5-4 and TRBJ2-7, with D tentatively TRBD1 or TRBD2 (5 bases each). V lost 4 bases, J lost 4 bases, and 12 bases lay in between. This CDR3 is 13 amino acids long. Germline V gene sequence: CDR1 SGHNT, CDR2 YYREEE (reference sequence).

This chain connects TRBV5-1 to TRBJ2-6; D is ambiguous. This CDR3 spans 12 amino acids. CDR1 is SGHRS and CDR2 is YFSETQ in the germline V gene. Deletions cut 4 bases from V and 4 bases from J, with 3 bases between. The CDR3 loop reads CASSLGANVLTF. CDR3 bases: TGCGCCAGCAGCCTGGGGGCCAACGTCCTGACTTTC. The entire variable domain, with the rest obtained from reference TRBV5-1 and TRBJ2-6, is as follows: KAGVTQTPRYLIKTRGQQVTLSCSPISGHRSVSWYQQTPGQGLQFLFEYFSETQRNKGNFPGRFSGRQFSNSRSEMNVSTLELGDSALYLCASSLGANVLTFGAGSRLTVL.